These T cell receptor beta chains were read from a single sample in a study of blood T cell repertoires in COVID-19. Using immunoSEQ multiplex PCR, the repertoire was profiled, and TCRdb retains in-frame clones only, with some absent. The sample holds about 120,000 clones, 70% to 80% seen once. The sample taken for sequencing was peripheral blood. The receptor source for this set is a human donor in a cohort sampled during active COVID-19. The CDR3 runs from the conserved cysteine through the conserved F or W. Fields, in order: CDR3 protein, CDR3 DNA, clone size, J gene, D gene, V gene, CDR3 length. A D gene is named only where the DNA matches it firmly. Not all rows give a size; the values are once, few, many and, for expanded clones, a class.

CASSGGRDGWGYTF TGTGCCAGCAGTGGGGGGAGGGATGGCTGGGGCTACACCTTC . TRBJ1-2 . TRBV2 14
CASSPTPSSGGPSPEQYF TGTGCCAGCAGTCCTACACCAAGTAGCGGGGGGCCCTCCCCCGAGCAGTACTTC . TRBJ2-7 TRBD2 TRBV7-3 18
CASSDPRRQGPGSPLHF TGTGCCAGCAGTGACCCACGGCGACAGGGCCCCGGCTCACCCCTCCACTTT . TRBJ1-6 TRBD1 TRBV6-1 17
CASSFRSRNSPLHF TGTGCCAGCAGCTTCCGGAGCCGTAATTCACCCCTCCACTTT . TRBJ1-6 . TRBV5-6 14
CASSIPPGQGNQPQHF TGTGCCAGCAGCATCCCACCGGGACAGGGCAATCAGCCCCAGCATTTT . TRBJ1-5 TRBD1 TRBV5-6 16
CASSPHGRRGPINYGYTF TGCGCCAGCAGCCCTCACGGGAGGAGGGGTCCGATTAACTATGGCTACACCTTC . TRBJ1-2 . TRBV4-1 18
CASSLTSADTQYF TGTGCCAGTAGCTTAACTAGCGCAGATACGCAGTATTTT . TRBJ2-3 TRBD2 TRBV19 13
CASSAGVGYTF TGCGCCAGCAGTGCAGGGGTGGGCTACACCTTC few TRBJ1-2 . TRBV5-1 11
CASSLSLESGRTYEQYF TGTGCCAGCAGCCTGAGTCTTGAAAGCGGGAGGACATACGAGCAGTACTTC . TRBJ2-7 TRBD2 TRBV5-6 17
CSVEVRGGHEQYF TGCAGCGTTGAAGTCCGAGGGGGCCACGAGCAGTACTTC . TRBJ2-7 TRBD1 TRBV29-1 13
CASTLGGGNTEAFF TGCGCCAGCACGCTTGGGGGAGGAAACACTGAAGCTTTCTTT . TRBJ1-1 . TRBV5-1 14
CASSIGGAGDYEQYF TGCGCCAGCAGCATCGGGGGTGCGGGGGACTACGAGCAGTACTTC once TRBJ2-7 TRBD2 TRBV5-1 15
CASSVWDAGEREQFF TGTGCCAGCAGCGTTTGGGACGCGGGAGAACGTGAGCAGTTCTTC . TRBJ2-1 TRBD2 TRBV9 15
CASSQGLVNNEQFF TGCGCCAGCAGCCAAGGATTAGTTAACAATGAGCAGTTCTTC . TRBJ2-1 . TRBV4-1 14
CATSDPGTDTMIGQFF TGTGCCACCAGTGACCCAGGGACAGATACAATGATTGGGCAGTTCTTC . TRBJ2-1 TRBD1 TRBV24-1 16
CASSQEPAGNQETQYF TGCGCCAGCAGCCAAGAGCCAGCGGGCAACCAAGAGACCCAGTACTTC . TRBJ2-5 . TRBV4-1 16
CASRRGSGNQPQHF TGTGCCAGCCGTCGGGGTAGCGGCAATCAGCCCCAGCATTTT . TRBJ1-5 . TRBV2 14
CASSRAGGQGEQYF TGTGCCAGCAGTCGAGCCGGGGGACAGGGCGAGCAGTACTTC . TRBJ2-7 TRBD1 TRBV6-5 14
CAWSVTEGSEAFF TGTGCCTGGAGTGTAACAGAAGGATCTGAAGCTTTCTTT once TRBJ1-1 . TRBV30 13
CASSSSVSYEQYF TGTGCCAGCAGTTCTAGCGTTTCCTACGAGCAGTACTTC . TRBJ2-7 . TRBV28 13
CAWSIPGQGSPTGELFF TGTGCCTGGAGTATCCCGGGACAGGGGTCGCCAACCGGGGAGCTGTTTTTT . TRBJ2-2 TRBD1 TRBV30 17
CASSFFGLGRDYEQYF TGTGCCAGCAGTTTCTTTGGCCTAGGCCGTGACTACGAGCAGTACTTC few TRBJ2-7 . TRBV27 16
CASMAGNYGYTF TGTGCCAGCATGGCGGGGAACTATGGCTACACCTTC . TRBJ1-2 . TRBV12-3/TRBV12-4 12
CASSGTDYPGNTIYF TGTGCCAGCAGTGGGACAGATTATCCTGGAAACACCATATATTTT . TRBJ1-3 . TRBV2 15
CASSLVENYGYTF TGTGCCAGCAGCTTGGTAGAGAACTATGGCTACACCTTC . TRBJ1-2 . TRBV11-3 13
CASSPTGTGAYEQYF TGTGCCAGCAGTCCCACCGGGACAGGAGCCTACGAGCAGTACTTC . TRBJ2-7 TRBD1 TRBV6-5 15
CASSLRGTEAFF TGTGCCAGCAGTTTAAGAGGCACTGAAGCTTTCTTT . TRBJ1-1 . TRBV27 12
CSVDLGEGELFF TGCAGCGTTGACCTCGGGGAGGGGGAACTGTTTTTT . TRBJ1-4 . TRBV29-1 12
CASSLEVSGSAYSPLHF TGTGCCAGCAGCTTAGAGGTTTCGGGATCCGCTTATTCACCCCTCCACTTT . TRBJ1-6 . TRBV11-2 17
CASSARGGGGKTNEKLFF TGTGCCAGCAGCGCCCGCGGTGGGGGGGGGAAGACTAATGAAAAACTGTTTTTT . TRBJ1-4 . TRBV7-9 18
CASSLGRTQREGEQYF TGTGCCAGCAGCTTAGGACGGACCCAGCGGGAGGGCGAGCAGTACTTC . TRBJ2-7 TRBD2 TRBV11-1 16
CASSEGALRAKNIQYF TGTGCCAGCAGTGAAGGGGCCTTACGAGCCAAAAACATTCAGTACTTC once TRBJ2-4 . TRBV2 16
CASSPGTSGGAFLTGELFF TGTGCCAGCAGTCCCGGGACTAGCGGGGGGGCGTTTCTCACCGGGGAGCTGTTTTTT . TRBJ2-2 TRBD2 TRBV27 19
CASSRQGGHRTSYYGYTF TGTGCCAGCAGCCGACAGGGGGGCCACCGTACCTCTTACTATGGCTACACCTTC . TRBJ1-2 TRBD1 TRBV5-6 18
CAINRDQETQYF TGTGCCATAAACAGGGACCAAGAGACCCAGTACTTC . TRBJ2-5 . TRBV28 12
CASSLVAPVQDEQFF TGCGCCAGCAGCTTGGTAGCACCCGTTCAAGATGAGCAGTTCTTC . TRBJ2-1 . TRBV5-1 15
CASSLGQGNSNQPQHF TGTGCCAGCAGCTTGGGACAGGGGAATAGCAATCAGCCCCAGCATTTT . TRBJ1-5 TRBD1 TRBV13 16
CASSHVDRTSYGYTF TGTGCCAGCAGCCACGTCGACAGGACCTCTTATGGCTACACCTTC . TRBJ1-2 . TRBV3-1/TRBV3-2 15
CAIEREGPVDEQYF TGTGCCATCGAACGGGAGGGCCCGGTGGACGAGCAGTACTTC . TRBJ2-7 TRBD2 TRBV7-9 14
CASSPTSGGFHNEQFF TGCGCCAGCAGCCCCACTAGCGGGGGGTTTCACAATGAGCAGTTCTTC . TRBJ2-1 TRBD2 TRBV4-1 16
CASSYGGGYGYTF TGTGCCAGCAGTTATGGGGGCGGCTATGGCTACACCTTC . TRBJ1-2 . TRBV6-2/TRBV6-3 13
CASRSGTGGNEQYF TGTGCCAGCAGGAGTGGGACAGGGGGCAACGAGCAGTACTTC . TRBJ2-7 TRBD1 TRBV6-5 14
CASSLFTRTEAFF TGTGCCAGCAGCTTATTTACCAGGACTGAAGCTTTCTTT . TRBJ1-1 . TRBV7-6 13
CASSLDASGGSYNEQFF TGCGCCAGCAGCTTGGATGCTAGCGGGGGTTCCTACAATGAGCAGTTCTTC . TRBJ2-1 TRBD2 TRBV5-1 17
CASSLAAFQGYSGNTIYF TGCGCCAGCAGCTTGGCGGCGTTTCAGGGGTACTCTGGAAACACCATATATTTT . TRBJ1-3 . TRBV5-1 18
CASSSTGVPAEQYF TGTGCCAGCAGTTCCACAGGGGTTCCTGCCGAGCAGTACTTC . TRBJ2-7 TRBD1 TRBV6-6 14
CASSLPSGTSGRDSSYEQYF TGTGCTAGCAGCTTACCCTCCGGGACTAGCGGGAGGGATAGCTCCTACGAGCAGTACTTC . TRBJ2-7 TRBD2 TRBV7-7 20
CASSLLVGQGRNTIYF TGTGCCAGCAGCTTACTGGTCGGGCAGGGAAGAAACACCATATATTTT . TRBJ1-3 . TRBV11-3 16
CASSLEEGVTEAFF TGCGCCAGCAGCTTGGAAGAGGGGGTCACTGAAGCTTTCTTT few TRBJ1-1 . TRBV5-1 14
CASGGSSEANVLTF TGTGCCAGCGGAGGATCCTCGGAGGCCAACGTCCTGACTTTC . TRBJ2-6 . TRBV3-1/TRBV3-2 14
CASSWDHRGPNQPQHF TGTGCCAGCAGCTGGGATCACAGGGGGCCCAATCAGCCCCAGCATTTT . TRBJ1-5 TRBD1 TRBV5-8 16